This TCR beta chain originates from a study of blood T cell repertoires in COVID-19. Participant-given clinical history determined each cohort assignment. Sequenced by immunoSEQ multiplex PCR; TCRdb stores in-frame clones only, minus some. The sample lists about 230,000 clones, 85% to 90% seen once, with about a sixth in the top ten. This CDR3 contains 13 residues. CDR1 and CDR2 from the germline V gene are ENHRY and SYGVKD. The V and J ends lost 10 bases and 3 bases, in that order; junction bases with no gene match: 8. The source material was PBMCs or T cells enriched from blood (not recorded which). The receptor was isolated from a young man who had recovered from COVID-19. The J gene is TRBJ2-5, the V gene TRBV10-3, with 7 nucleotides matching TRBD1. The CDR3 DNA reads as TGTGCCAGCACGACAGGGATCGAAGAGACCCAGTACTTC. This translates into CASTTGIEETQYF.